This TCR beta chain is drawn from a study of CD4 and CD8 cells across lung adenocarcinoma regions. TCRdb fed the PCR reads into MiXCR, producing one record per CDR3 protein. This sample yields tens of thousands of distinct CDR3 sequences, of which approximately 52% are seen a single time; over 20% belongs to the top ten. Judged by abundance, this clonotype is medium-sized. This CDR3 comprises 17 residues. J gave up 3 bases and V 6 bases, and 9 bases lay outside the gene matches. Germline-derived CDR1 and CDR2 are MNHEY and SMNVEV (reference sequence). Localized lung adenocarcinoma, a non-small cell lung cancer, affected the donors.

The receptor was derived from a male donor with lung adenocarcinoma. The CD4 and CD8 labels of this study may be unreliable. The sequenced sample consisted of CD4+ T cells from the center of a lung tumor. The V and J genes are TRBV27 and TRBJ2-1, with TRBD2 matching over 12 bases. This chain's CDR3 is CASRATRGLAGYNEQFF. The CDR3 DNA is TGTGCCAGCAGAGCAACCAGGGGACTAGCGGGCTACAATGAGCAGTTCTTC.